The 3 T cell receptor beta chains reported below all come from one sample, sequenced in a study of identical twins. TCRdb ran MiXCR on the 5' RACE reads and lists one entry per CDR3 protein. The repertoire consists of 1.5 million to 2 million distinct CDR3 sequences, with under 35% occurring once and the leading ten covering over 0.25%. Sequences were obtained from cord blood. The receptors were sampled from a newborn girl in good health.

V and J are TRBV20-1 and TRBJ2-4; TRBD2 might be the D (7 bases). Trimming removed 1 base from V and 1 base from J, with 17 bases in between. CDR1 and CDR2 (germline): DFQATT, SNEGSKA (reference sequence). The CDR3 consists of 17 residues. The CDR3 protein is CSARAPPGGPAKNIQYF. In DNA form, the CDR3 reads TGCAGTGCTAGAGCTCCTCCCGGGGGGCCGGCCAAAAACATTCAGTACTTC.

The CDR3 DNA reads TGTGCCACCGGTAGGGACAGTTTGAACACTGAAGCTTTCTTT. It is translated as CATGRDSLNTEAFF. The chain has TRBV6-1 and TRBJ1-1, with 7 nucleotides matching TRBD1. Germline lookup yields CDR1 MNHNS and CDR2 SASEGT. The J segment lost 0 bases and the V segment lost 10 bases, leaving 8 bases of the junction unmatched. The CDR3 loop spans 14 amino acids.

The chain couples TRBV7-8 to TRBJ2-7; the match to TRBD2 covers 11 bases. The CDR3 sequence is 18 residues long. The V gene end was trimmed by 8 bases and the J gene end by 3 bases; junction bases not matched to a gene: 18. CDR1 is SGHVS and CDR2 is FQNEAQ in the germline V gene. CDR3 residues: CASHPEGLAVTPGYEQYF. The CDR3 nucleotides read TGTGCCAGCCACCCTGAGGGACTAGCGGTCACCCCGGGCTACGAGCAGTACTTC.